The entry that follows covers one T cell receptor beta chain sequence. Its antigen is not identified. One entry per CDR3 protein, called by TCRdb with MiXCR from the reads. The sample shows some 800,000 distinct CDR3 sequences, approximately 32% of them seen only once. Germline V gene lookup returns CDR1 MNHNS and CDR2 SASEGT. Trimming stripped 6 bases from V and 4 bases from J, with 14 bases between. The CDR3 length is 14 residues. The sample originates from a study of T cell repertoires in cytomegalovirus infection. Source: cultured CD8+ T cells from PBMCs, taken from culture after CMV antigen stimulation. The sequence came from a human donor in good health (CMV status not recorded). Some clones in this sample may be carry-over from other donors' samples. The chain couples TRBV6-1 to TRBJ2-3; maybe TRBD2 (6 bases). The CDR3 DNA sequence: TGTGCCAGCAGGGGACTCGATGGCCCAGATACGCAGTATTTT. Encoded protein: CASRGLDGPDTQYF.